This T cell receptor beta chain came from a study of beta chain features in type 1 diabetes. About the research overall: Healthy donors and patients showed comparable age, gender and cell yields. Study-wide results and limits: In all four CD4+ subsets, TCRB CDR3 length was significantly, moderately reduced in type 1 diabetes. Sequencing from cDNA could over-represent high-TCR-expressing cells.

Using CD45RO/CCR7/CD25/CD127/CD95/CD27, CD4+ naive, central memory, regulatory and stem cell-like memory cells were sorted. This clone was counted only a few times. No antigen is known for it. Expressed TCRB transcripts were sequenced because the entire RNA isolate underwent reverse transcription. Assay used: immunoSEQ multiplex PCR; TCRdb lists only in-frame clones, some missing. The sample has about 150,000 clones, roughly 8% seen once. Germline values: CDR1 SGDLS, CDR2 YYNGEE. This CDR3 is 13 amino acids long. Trimming left V 2 bases short and J 2 bases short, with 7 bases between. The gene calls are TRBV9 and TRBJ2-5; D gene uncertain. The TCR sequence derives from a man aged 18-30 years with type 1 diabetes. The specimen sequenced was central memory CD4+ T cells from blood. CDR3 sequence: CASSVFEQETQYF. Here the CDR3 DNA reads TGTGCCAGCAGCGTTTTCGAGCAAGAGACCCAGTACTTC. The full variable domain, with the rest looked up from reference TRBV9 and TRBJ2-5, is DSGVTQTPKHLITATGQRVTLRCSPRSGDLSVYWYQQSLDQGLQFLIQYYNGEERAKGNILERFSAQQFPDLHSELNLSSLELGDSALYFCASSVFEQETQYFGPGTRLLVL.